Following are 20 T cell receptor beta chains from one sample sequenced in a study of T cell repertoires in cytomegalovirus infection. No antigens are known for them. TCRdb analysed the reads with MiXCR anew, one entry per CDR3 protein. The repertoire includes approximately 910,000 distinct CDR3 sequences, under 40% of them detected once, and 13% sits in the top ten. Sequencing used cultured CD8+ T cells from PBMCs, obtained from culture after CMV antigen stimulation. The receptor set was obtained from a human donor in good health (CMV status not recorded). Some clones in this sample may be carry-over from other donors' samples.

V is TRBV7-8 and J is TRBJ1-3, with a tentative D call TRBD1 (6 bases). CDR1 is SGHVS, CDR2 FQNEAQ, per germline. The CDR3 length is 17 residues. Trimming pared 0 bases from V and 0 bases from J, leaving 12 bases between. This CDR3 is CASSLAGGPSSGNTIYF. The CDR3 region has the DNA TGTGCCAGCAGCTTAGCAGGGGGTCCGAGCTCTGGAAACACCATATATTTT.

The chain carries TRBV5-8 and TRBJ1-4; 8 bases are a match to TRBD1. The ends lost 3 bases at V and 6 bases at J; junction bases unmatched: 7. The germline CDR1 and CDR2 sequences are SGHTS and YDEGEE. The CDR3 consists of 15 residues. This CDR3 is CASSSLQGADEKLFF. In DNA form, the CDR3 reads TGTGCCAGCAGCTCTCTTCAGGGGGCCGATGAAAAACTGTTTTTT.

Remarks on this clonotype: One base away lies a much larger clone, so this may be a sequencing read error. The chain has TRBV7-8 and TRBJ1-6; TRBD1 aligns across 9 bases. Germline CDR1 and CDR2: SGHVS and FQNEAQ. The CDR3 covers 14 residues. The trim removed 10 bases at V and 10 bases at J, leaving 11 bases unmatched. As DNA, the CDR3 is TGTGCCAACATCAAAGGGACAGGGAGATCACCCCTCCACTTT. Translated, it gives CANIKGTGRSPLHF.

V and J are TRBV5-4 and TRBJ2-1; D is perhaps TRBD2 (5 bases). The CDR3 contains 15 residues. Between the trimmed V and J ends, which lost 1 base and 6 bases, there was a span of 14 bases. Germline V gene lookup returns CDR1 SGHNT and CDR2 YYREEE (reference sequence). CDR3 DNA sequence: TGTGCCAGCAGCTTGCCCGCGGACTGGACCAATGAGCAGTTCTTC. Translating gives CASSLPADWTNEQFF.

This clonotype has more than one count but fewer than ten. The chain is built from TRBV6-1 and TRBJ2-7, with 10 bases lining up with TRBD1. Germline CDR1 and CDR2: MNHNS and SASEGT. This CDR3 comprises 14 residues. V lost 3 bases, J lost 3 bases, and 2 bases stayed unmatched. The CDR3 sequence is CASSEGTGDYEQYF. The DNA for the CDR3 is TGTGCCAGCAGTGAGGGGACAGGGGACTACGAGCAGTACTTC.

In the case of this clonotype: A junction boundary mismatches the germline segment, possibly from a read error. The rearrangement uses TRBV7-6 and TRBJ2-6; no clear D. The CDR3 is 15 residues long. CDR1 is SGHVS and CDR2 is FNYEAQ in the germline V gene. CDR3 sequence reads: CASSLSWGGTNVLTF. The CDR3 DNA sequence: TGTGCCAGCAGCTTAAGTTGGGGTGGGACCAACGTCCTGACTTTC. Complete variable domain (other parts from reference TRBV7-6 and TRBJ2-6): GAGVSQSPRYKVTKRGQDVALRCDPISGHVSLYWYRQALGQGPEFLTYFNYEAQQDKSGLPNDRFSAERPEGSISTLTIQRTEQRDSAMYRCASSLSWGGTNVLTFGAGSRLTVL.

This clonotype was detected many times. The genes are TRBV6-5 and TRBJ2-7; TRBD2 matches 10 bases. Germline trimming cut 0 bases from V and 3 bases from J; bases unmatched to any gene: 8. The CDR3 consists of 17 residues. Germline V gene data show CDR1 as MNHEY and CDR2 as SVGAGI. The CDR3: CASSYSFLAGDDYEQYF. The CDR3 nucleotides are TGTGCCAGCAGTTACTCGTTTCTAGCGGGGGACGACTACGAGCAGTACTTC.

J is TRBJ2-3 and V is TRBV12-5; D is perhaps TRBD2 (5 bases). The CDR3 has 13 residues. Per the germline V gene, CDR1 is LGHNT and CDR2 is FRNRAP. Trimming removed 1 base from V and 7 bases from J, with 9 bases in between. DNA for the CDR3: TGTGCTAGTGGTTTGGGCGGGTCGAATACGCAGTATTTT. It yields the protein CASGLGGSNTQYF. The whole variable domain, remainder taken from reference TRBV12-5 and TRBJ2-3, is DARVTQTPRHKVTEMGQEVTMRCQPILGHNTVFWYRQTMMQGLELLAYFRNRAPLDDSGMPKDRFSAEMPDATLATLKIQPSEPRDSAVYFCASGLGGSNTQYFGPGTRLTVL.

The chain employs TRBV6-6 and TRBJ2-3; TRBD2 aligns across 9 bases. The CDR3 totals 18 residues. V shed 0 bases, J shed 6 bases, and the junction held 13 bases outside the gene matches. Germline CDR1 reads MNHNY; CDR2 reads SVGAGI (reference sequence). CDR3 in amino acids: CASSYSTAGGPQSDTQYF. The CDR3 DNA follows: TGTGCCAGCAGTTACTCAACCGCGGGGGGGCCCCAGTCCGATACGCAGTATTTT.

This clonotype was counted between two and nine times. The chain joins TRBV15 to TRBJ1-1; D remains unclear. From germline, CDR1 is LNHNV and CDR2 YYDKDF (reference sequence). The V end lost 11 bases, the J end lost 4 bases, and 14 bases lay between the germline ends. The CDR3 loop spans 12 amino acids. The CDR3 protein is CAAPGSATEAFF. The CDR3 DNA reads as TGTGCCGCCCCGGGCTCGGCCACTGAAGCTTTCTTT.

A few counts support this clonotype. Here the CDR3 DNA reads TGTGCCAGCAGTTACGGGACAGCATACAATGAGCAGTTCTTC. It codes for CASSYGTAYNEQFF. This chain links TRBV6-2 or TRBV6-3 with TRBJ2-1; 7 bases map to TRBD1. The germline V gene has CDR1 MNHEY and CDR2 SVGEGT. The CDR3 has 14 amino acids. Germline trimming cut 2 bases from V and 4 bases from J; bases unmatched to any gene: 2.

Comment on this clonotype: This clone may be a read error of a much larger clone one base away. This chain joins TRBV12-3 or TRBV12-4 and TRBJ2-1; 7 bases fit TRBD2. With 10 bases clipped from V and 6 bases from J, the junction kept 18 bases outside the gene matches. The CDR3 is made up of 16 amino acids. The CDR3 is CANNSPGRGTRNEQFF. The CDR3 DNA reads as TGTGCCAACAATTCTCCTGGGCGGGGGACTCGCAATGAGCAGTTCTTC.

J is TRBJ2-7 and V is TRBV7-2; D perhaps matches TRBD1 (7 bases). The CDR3 is 13 amino acids. V was cut by 6 bases and J by 5 bases, with 14 bases left in between. Germline CDR1 reads SGHTA; CDR2 reads FQGNSA. The CDR3 sequence: CASSPDREDEQYF. The DNA of the CDR3 is TGTGCCAGCAGTCCAGACAGGGAGGACGAGCAGTACTTC. Variable domain in full (rest from reference TRBV7-2 and TRBJ2-7): GAGVSQSPSNKVTEKGKDVELRCDPISGHTALYWYRQSLGQGLEFLIYFQGNSAPDKSGLPSDRFSAERTGGSVSTLTIQRTQQEDSAVYLCASSPDREDEQYFGPGTRLTVT.

This clonotype was counted many times. The V call is TRBV7-6, the J call TRBJ1-2; 10 positions agree with TRBD1. The CDR3 sequence is 15 residues long. With 0 bases clipped from V and 8 bases from J, the junction kept 6 bases outside the gene matches. Germline CDR1 reads SGHVS; CDR2 reads FNYEAQ. The DNA for the CDR3 is TGTGCCAGCAGCTTAGCTGACGGGACAGGGGAAGGCTACACCTTC. Residues: CASSLADGTGEGYTF.

V is TRBV5-5 and J is TRBJ2-1; 9 positions match TRBD1. Germline CDR1 reads SGHKS; CDR2 reads YYEKEE (reference sequence). This CDR3 spans 13 amino acids. Germline trimming cut 4 bases from V and 7 bases from J; bases unmatched to any gene: 3. The CDR3 DNA reads as TGTGCCAGCAGCGTACAGGGGGCGAATGAGCAGTTCTTC. Amino acid sequence: CASSVQGANEQFF. Based on the CDR3 plus reference TRBV5-5 and TRBJ2-1, the full variable domain is DAGVTQSPTHLIKTRGQQVTLRCSPISGHKSVSWYQQVLGQGPQFIFQYYEKEERGRGNFPDRFSARQFPNYSSELNVNALLLGDSALYLCASSVQGANEQFFGPGTRLTVL.

The V and J genes are TRBV2 and TRBJ1-1, with a tentative D call TRBD1 (6 bases). Trimming left V 2 bases short and J 0 bases short, with 16 bases between. CDR1 and CDR2 from the germline V gene are SNHLY and FYNNEI. CDR3 length equals 17 residues. The CDR3 protein is CASSEYPVGDMNTEAFF. In DNA, the CDR3 is TGTGCCAGCAGTGAATATCCCGTGGGGGACATGAACACTGAAGCTTTCTTT.

The V call is TRBV7-6, the J call TRBJ1-1; a possible D gene is TRBD1 (5 bases). Deletions cut 3 bases from V and 3 bases from J, with 8 bases between. CDR3 length: 13 residues. Germline V CDR1 and CDR2: SGHVS, FNYEAQ. In DNA form, the CDR3 reads TGTGCCAGCAGCTTCAGGGCGCACACTGAAGCTTTCTTT. This sequence encodes CASSFRAHTEAFF.

Note on this clonotype: A junction end diverges from the germline sequence, so it may reflect a read error. The V gene is TRBV7-6, the J gene TRBJ1-1, with 7 bases matching TRBD1. There are 16 residues in the CDR3. The V gene's germline CDR1 is SGHVS and CDR2 FNYEAQ. CDR3: CANSSPGQRSSTEAFF. The CDR3 nucleotides read TGTGCCAACAGCTCACCGGGACAGCGGTCTAGCACTGAAGCTTTCTTT. The whole variable domain, filled in from reference TRBV7-6 and TRBJ1-1, reads GAGVSQSPRYKVTKRGQDVALRCDPISGHVSLYWYRQALGQGPEFLTYFNYEAQQDKSGLPNDRFSAERPEGSISTLTIQRTEQRDSAMYRCANSSPGQRSSTEAFFGQGTRLTVV.

This chain links TRBV5-1 with TRBJ2-3; no clear D gene. The length of the CDR3 is 14 residues. Germline values: CDR1 SGHRS, CDR2 YFSETQ. Trimming left V 4 bases short and J 4 bases short, with 13 bases between. The CDR3 sequence: CASSPQAFADTQYF. The CDR3 nucleotides read TGCGCCAGCAGCCCGCAAGCCTTTGCAGATACGCAGTATTTT.

The chain employs TRBV7-9 and TRBJ2-3, with D possibly matching TRBD1 (6 bases). The CDR3 has 15 amino acids. Germline CDR1 and CDR2: SEHNR and FQNEAQ (reference sequence). The V end was cut by 5 bases, the J end by 5 bases, with 17 bases between. This chain's CDR3 is CASSPAQGKEDTQYF. DNA of the CDR3: TGTGCCAGCAGCCCTGCACAGGGAAAAGAAGATACGCAGTATTTT.